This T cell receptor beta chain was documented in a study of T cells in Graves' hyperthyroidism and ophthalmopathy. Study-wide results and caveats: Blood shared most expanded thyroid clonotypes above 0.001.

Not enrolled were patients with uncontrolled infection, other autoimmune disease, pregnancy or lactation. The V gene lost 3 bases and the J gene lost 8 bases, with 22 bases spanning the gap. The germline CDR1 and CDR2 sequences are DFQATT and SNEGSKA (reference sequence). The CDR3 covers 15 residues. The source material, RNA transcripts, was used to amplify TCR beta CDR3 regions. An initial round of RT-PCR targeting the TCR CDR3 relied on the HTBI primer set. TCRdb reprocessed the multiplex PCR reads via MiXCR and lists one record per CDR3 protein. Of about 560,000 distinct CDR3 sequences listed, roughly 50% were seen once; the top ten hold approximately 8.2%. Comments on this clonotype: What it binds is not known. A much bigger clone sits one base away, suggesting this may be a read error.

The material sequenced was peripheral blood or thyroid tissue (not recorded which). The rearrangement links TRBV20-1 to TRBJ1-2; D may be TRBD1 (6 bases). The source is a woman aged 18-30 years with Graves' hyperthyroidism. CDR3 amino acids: CSARSMTRDISGYTF. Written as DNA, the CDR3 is TGCAGTGCTAGGTCAATGACCCGGGACATATCAGGCTACACCTTC.